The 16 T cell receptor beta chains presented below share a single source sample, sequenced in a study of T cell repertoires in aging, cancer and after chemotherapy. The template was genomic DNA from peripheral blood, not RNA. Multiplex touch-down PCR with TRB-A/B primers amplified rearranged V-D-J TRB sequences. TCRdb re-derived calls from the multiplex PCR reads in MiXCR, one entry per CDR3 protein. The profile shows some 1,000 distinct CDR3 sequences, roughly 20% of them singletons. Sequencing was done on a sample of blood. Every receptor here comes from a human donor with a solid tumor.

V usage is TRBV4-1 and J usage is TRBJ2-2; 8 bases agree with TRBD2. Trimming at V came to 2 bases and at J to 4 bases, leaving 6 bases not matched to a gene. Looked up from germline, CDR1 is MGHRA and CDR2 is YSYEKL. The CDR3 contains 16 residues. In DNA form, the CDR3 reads TGCGCCAGCAGCCAAAGAACTAGCGGTTTCACCGGGGAGCTGTTTTTT. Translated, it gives CASSQRTSGFTGELFF.

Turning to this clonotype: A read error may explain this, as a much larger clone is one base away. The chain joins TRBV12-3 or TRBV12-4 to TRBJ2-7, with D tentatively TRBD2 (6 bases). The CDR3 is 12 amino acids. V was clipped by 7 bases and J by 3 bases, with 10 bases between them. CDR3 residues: CASTPEGYEQYF. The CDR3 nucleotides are TGTGCCAGCACCCCGGAGGGCTACGAGCAGTACTTC.

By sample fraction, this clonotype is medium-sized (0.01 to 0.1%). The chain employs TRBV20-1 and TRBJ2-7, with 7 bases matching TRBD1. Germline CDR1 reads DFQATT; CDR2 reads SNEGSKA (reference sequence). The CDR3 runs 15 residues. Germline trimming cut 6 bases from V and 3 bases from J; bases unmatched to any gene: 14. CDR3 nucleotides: TGCAGTGCCCACGGCGCCCCGGGACAGATCTACGAGCAGTACTTC. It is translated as CSAHGAPGQIYEQYF.

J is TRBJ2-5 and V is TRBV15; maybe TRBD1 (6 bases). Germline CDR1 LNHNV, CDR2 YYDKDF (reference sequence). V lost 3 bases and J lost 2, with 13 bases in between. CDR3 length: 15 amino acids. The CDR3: CATSRPGTLQETQYF. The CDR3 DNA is TGTGCCACCAGCAGGCCCGGGACATTACAAGAGACCCAGTACTTC.

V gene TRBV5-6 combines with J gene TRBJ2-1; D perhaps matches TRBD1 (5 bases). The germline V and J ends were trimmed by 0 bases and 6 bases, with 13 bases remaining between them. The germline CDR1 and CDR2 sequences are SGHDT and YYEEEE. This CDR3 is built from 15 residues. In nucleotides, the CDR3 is TGTGCCAGCAGCTTGGGACAGTACATCCTCAATGAGCAGTTCTTC. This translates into CASSLGQYILNEQFF.

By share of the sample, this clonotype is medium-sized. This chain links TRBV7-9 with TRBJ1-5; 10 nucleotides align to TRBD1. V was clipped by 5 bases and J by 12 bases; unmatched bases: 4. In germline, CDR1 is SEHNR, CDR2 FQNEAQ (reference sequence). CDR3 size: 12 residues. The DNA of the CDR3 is TGTGCCAGCAGCCTCGGACAGGGGGACCAGCATTTT. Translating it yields CASSLGQGDQHF.

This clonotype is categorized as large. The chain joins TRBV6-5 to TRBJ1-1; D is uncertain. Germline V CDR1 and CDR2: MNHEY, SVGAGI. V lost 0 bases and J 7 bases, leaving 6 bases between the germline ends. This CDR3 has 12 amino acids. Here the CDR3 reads CASSYSTGEAFF. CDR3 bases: TGTGCCAGCAGTTACTCGACCGGTGAAGCTTTCTTT.

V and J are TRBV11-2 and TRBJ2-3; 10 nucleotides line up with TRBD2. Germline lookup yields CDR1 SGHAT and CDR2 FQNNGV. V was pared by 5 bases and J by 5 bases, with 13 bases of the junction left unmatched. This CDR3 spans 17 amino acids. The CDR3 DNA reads TGTGCCAGCAGCCCGGGGCTAGCGGGGGCAGCGGGAGATACGCAGTATTTT. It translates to CASSPGLAGAAGDTQYF.

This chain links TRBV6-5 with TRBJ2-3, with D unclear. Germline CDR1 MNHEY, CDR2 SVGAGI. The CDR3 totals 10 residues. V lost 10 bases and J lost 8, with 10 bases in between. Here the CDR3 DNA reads TGTGCCACCAGGAGTGGTACGCAGTATTTT. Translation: CATRSGTQYF.

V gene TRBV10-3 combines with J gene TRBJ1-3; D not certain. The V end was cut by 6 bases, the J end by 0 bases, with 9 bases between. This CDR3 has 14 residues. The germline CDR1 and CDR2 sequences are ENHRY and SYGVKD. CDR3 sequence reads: CAIRPSGSGNTIYF. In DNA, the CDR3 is TGTGCCATCAGGCCCTCGGGCTCTGGAAACACCATATATTTT.

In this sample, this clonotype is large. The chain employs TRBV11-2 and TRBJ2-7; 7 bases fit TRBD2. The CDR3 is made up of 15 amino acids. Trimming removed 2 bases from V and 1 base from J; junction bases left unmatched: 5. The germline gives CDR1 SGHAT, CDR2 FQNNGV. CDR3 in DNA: TGTGCCAGCAGCTTACAGTCTAGCGGATCCTACGAGCAGTACTTC. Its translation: CASSLQSSGSYEQYF.

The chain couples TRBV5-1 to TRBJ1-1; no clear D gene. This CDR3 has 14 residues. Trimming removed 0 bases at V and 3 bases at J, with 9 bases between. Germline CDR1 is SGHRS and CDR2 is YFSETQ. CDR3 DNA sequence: TGCGCCAGCAGCTTGGGCCGAGGCTACACTGAAGCTTTCTTT. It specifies CASSLGRGYTEAFF.

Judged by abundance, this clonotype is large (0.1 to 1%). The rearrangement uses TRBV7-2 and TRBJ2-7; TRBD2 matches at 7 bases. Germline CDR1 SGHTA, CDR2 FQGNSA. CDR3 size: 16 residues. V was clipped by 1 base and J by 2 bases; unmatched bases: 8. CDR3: CASSLGGGTVPYEQYF. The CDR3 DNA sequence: TGTGCCAGCAGCTTAGGGGGGGGGACTGTACCCTACGAGCAGTACTTC.

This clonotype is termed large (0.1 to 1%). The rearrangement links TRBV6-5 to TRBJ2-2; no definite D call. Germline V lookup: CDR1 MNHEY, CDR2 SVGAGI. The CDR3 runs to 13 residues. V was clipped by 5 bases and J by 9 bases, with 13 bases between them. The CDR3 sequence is CASSQQGLRELFF. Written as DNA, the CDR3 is TGTGCCAGCAGTCAACAAGGGCTGCGGGAGCTGTTTTTT.

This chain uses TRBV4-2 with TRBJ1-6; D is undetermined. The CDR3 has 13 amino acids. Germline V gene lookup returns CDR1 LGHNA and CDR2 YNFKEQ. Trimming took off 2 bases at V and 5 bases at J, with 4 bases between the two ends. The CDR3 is CASSQPDNSPLHF. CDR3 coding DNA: TGTGCCAGCAGCCAACCAGATAATTCACCCCTCCACTTT.

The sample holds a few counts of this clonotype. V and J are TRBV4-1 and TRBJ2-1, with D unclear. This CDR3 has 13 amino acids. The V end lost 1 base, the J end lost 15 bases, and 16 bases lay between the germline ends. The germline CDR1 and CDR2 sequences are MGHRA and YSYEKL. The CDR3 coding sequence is TGCGCCAGCAGCCAAGTCGAAGGGCAAGATCCGTTCTTC. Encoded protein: CASSQVEGQDPFF.